These 4 T cell receptor beta chains share one sample of origin, sequenced in a study of cytomegalovirus exposure and HLA in healthy donors. The PCR employed 60 Vbeta primers together with 13 Jbeta primers. Assay: immunoSEQ multiplex PCR; the TCRdb copy retains only in-frame clones and omits some. This sample's table has roughly 75,000 clones. The source material was PBMCs. The receptors stem from a man aged 40-49 years in good health and CMV-seronegative.

The chain carries TRBV5-1 and TRBJ2-7, with 8 bases that match TRBD1. Germline CDR1 and CDR2: SGHRS and YFSETQ. The CDR3 contains 17 residues. The junction had 13 bases not matched to a gene; V was cut back by 2 bases and J by 3 bases. CDR3 sequence reads: CASSFSSRTGLGYEQYF. The CDR3 DNA sequence: TGCGCCAGCAGCTTTAGTTCTCGGACAGGGTTGGGCTACGAGCAGTACTTC. Using reference TRBV5-1 and TRBJ2-7 for the parts outside the CDR3, the full variable domain is KAGVTQTPRYLIKTRGQQVTLSCSPISGHRSVSWYQQTPGQGLQFLFEYFSETQRNKGNFPGRFSGRQFSNSRSEMNVSTLELGDSALYLCASSFSSRTGLGYEQYFGPGTRLTVT.

This chain connects TRBV7-6 to TRBJ2-5, with 12 bases fitting TRBD2. The V and J ends lost 5 bases and 5 bases, in that order; junction bases with no gene match: 9. This CDR3 is 16 amino acids long. Looked up from germline, CDR1 is SGHVS and CDR2 is FNYEAQ. For the CDR3, the DNA is TGTGCCAGCAGCCCTTCTAGCGGGGGGGCCTCGGAGACCCAGTACTTC. Translated, it gives CASSPSSGGASETQYF.

This chain connects TRBV18 to TRBJ2-7, with TRBD2 matching over 10 bases. The germline CDR1 and CDR2 sequences are KGHSH and LQKENI. V trimming: 4 bases; J trimming: 5 bases; junction bases outside the gene matches: 2. CDR3 length: 13 residues. The CDR3: CASSLAGGHEQYF. The CDR3 DNA is TGTGCCAGCTCACTAGCGGGAGGTCACGAGCAGTACTTC. The variable domain in full, completed from reference TRBV18 and TRBJ2-7, reads NAGVMQNPRHLVRRRGQEARLRCSPMKGHSHVYWYRQLPEEGLKFMVYLQKENIIDESGMPKERFSAEFPKEGPSILRIQQVVRGDSAAYFCASSLAGGHEQYFGPGTRLTVT.

The chain couples TRBV13 to TRBJ2-2, with D unclear. The V gene's germline CDR1 is PRHDT and CDR2 FYEKMQ (reference sequence). V was trimmed by 3 bases and J by 6 bases, leaving 8 bases between them. The CDR3 consists of 13 residues. In DNA, the CDR3 is TGTGCCAGCAGCTTTACGAGGTCCGGGGAGCTGTTTTTT. This encodes CASSFTRSGELFF.